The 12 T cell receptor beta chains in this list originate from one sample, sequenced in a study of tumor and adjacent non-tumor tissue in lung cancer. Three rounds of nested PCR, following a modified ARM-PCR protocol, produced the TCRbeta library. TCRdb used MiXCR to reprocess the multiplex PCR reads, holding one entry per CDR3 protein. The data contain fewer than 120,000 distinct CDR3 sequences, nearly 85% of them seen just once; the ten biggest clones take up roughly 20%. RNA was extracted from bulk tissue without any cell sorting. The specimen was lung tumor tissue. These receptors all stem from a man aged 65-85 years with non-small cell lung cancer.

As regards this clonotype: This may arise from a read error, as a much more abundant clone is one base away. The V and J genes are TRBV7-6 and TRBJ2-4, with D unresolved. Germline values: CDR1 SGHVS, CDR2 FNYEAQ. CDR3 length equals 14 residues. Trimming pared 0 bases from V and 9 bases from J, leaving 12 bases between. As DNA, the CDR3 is TGTGCCAGCAGCTTAGCGCCTTATACCGCCATTCAGTACTTC. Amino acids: CASSLAPYTAIQYF.

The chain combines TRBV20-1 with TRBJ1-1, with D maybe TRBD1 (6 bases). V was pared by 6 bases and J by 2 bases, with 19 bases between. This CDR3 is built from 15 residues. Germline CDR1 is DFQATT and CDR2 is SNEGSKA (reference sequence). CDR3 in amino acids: CSAAGVMLDNTEAFF. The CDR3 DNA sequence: TGCAGTGCGGCAGGGGTAATGTTAGATAACACTGAAGCTTTCTTT.

The CDR3 DNA reads TGCGCCAGCAACGACAGCGACAATCAGCCCCAGCATTTT. Amino acid sequence: CASNDSDNQPQHF. The chain couples TRBV10-2 to TRBJ1-5; D is possibly TRBD1 (5 bases). V lost 7 bases and J lost 3, with 10 bases in between. The germline CDR1 and CDR2 sequences are WSHSY and SAAADI. This CDR3 has 13 amino acids.

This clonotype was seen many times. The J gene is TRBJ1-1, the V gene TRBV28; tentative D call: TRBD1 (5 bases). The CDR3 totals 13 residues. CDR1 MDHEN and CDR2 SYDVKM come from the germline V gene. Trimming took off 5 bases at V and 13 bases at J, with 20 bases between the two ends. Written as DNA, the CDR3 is TGTGCCAGCAGTCCCACGAGGGGCCTTCGGGGTTTCTTT. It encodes CASSPTRGLRGFF.

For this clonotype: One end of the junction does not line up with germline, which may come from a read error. The CDR3 nucleotides read TGCGACAGGATAACCGACAGGGGTGGTAGCAATCAGCCCCGGCATTTT. As protein: CDRITDRGGSNQPRHF. The chain employs TRBV10-2 and TRBJ1-5; TRBD1 matches at 8 bases. The CDR3 runs to 16 residues. Germline CDR1 and CDR2: WSHSY and SAAADI.

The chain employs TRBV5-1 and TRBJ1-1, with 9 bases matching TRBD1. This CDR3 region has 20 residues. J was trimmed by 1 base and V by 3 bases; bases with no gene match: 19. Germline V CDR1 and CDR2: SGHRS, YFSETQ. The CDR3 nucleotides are TGCGCCAGCAGCTCTGGACAGGGGCACTCCCGACTTAGTTGGAACACTGAAGCTTTCTTT. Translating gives CASSSGQGHSRLSWNTEAFF.

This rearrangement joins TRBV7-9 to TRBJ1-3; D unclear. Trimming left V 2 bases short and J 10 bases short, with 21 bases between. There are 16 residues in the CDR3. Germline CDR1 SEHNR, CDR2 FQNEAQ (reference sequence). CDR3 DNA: TGTGCCAGCAGCTTAATGAGGGCATTCTCTGGAAGGACCATATATTTT. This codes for CASSLMRAFSGRTIYF. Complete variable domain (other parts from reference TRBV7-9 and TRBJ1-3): DTGVSQNPRHKITKRGQNVTFRCDPISEHNRLYWYRQTLGQGPEFLTYFQNEAQLEKSRLLSDRFSAERPKGSFSTLEIQRTEQGDSAMYLCASSLMRAFSGRTIYFGEGSWLTVV.

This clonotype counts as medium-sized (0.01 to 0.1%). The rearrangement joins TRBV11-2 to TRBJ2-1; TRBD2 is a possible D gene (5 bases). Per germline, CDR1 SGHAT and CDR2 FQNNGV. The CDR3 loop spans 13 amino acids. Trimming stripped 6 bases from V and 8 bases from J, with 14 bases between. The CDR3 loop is CASRTFERDEQFF. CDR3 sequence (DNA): TGTGCCAGCAGAACTTTCGAGAGGGATGAGCAGTTCTTC.

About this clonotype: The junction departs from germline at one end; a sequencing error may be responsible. The CDR3 sequence: CANSQGLGAGNEQFF. CDR3 DNA: TGCGCCAACAGCCAAGGTTTAGGGGCTGGGAATGAGCAGTTCTTC. The chain employs TRBV4-3 and TRBJ2-1, with a possible D match to TRBD1 (5 bases). Germline lookup yields CDR1 LGHNA and CDR2 YSLEER. The CDR3 covers 15 residues.

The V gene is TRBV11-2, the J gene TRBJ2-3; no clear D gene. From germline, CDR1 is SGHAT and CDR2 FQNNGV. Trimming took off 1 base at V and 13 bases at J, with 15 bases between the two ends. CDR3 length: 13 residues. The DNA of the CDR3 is TGTGCCAGCAGCTTAGGCGGCACAGATACAGAGTATTTT. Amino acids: CASSLGGTDTEYF.

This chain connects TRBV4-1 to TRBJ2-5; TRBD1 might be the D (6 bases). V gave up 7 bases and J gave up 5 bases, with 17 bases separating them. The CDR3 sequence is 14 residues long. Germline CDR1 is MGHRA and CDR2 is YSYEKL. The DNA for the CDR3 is TGCGCCAGCAACCAGCAGTGGGGACATGAGACCCAGTACTTC. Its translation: CASNQQWGHETQYF.

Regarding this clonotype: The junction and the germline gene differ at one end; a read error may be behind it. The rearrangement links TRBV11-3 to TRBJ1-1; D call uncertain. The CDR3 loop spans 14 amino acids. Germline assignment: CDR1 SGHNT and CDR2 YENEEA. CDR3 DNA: TGTGCCAACAGCTTACGCATGATGAATACCGAAGCTTTCTTT. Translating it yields CANSLRMMNTEAFF.